These 10 T cell receptor beta chains originate from one sample sequenced in a study of blood T cell repertoires in COVID-19. Profiled with immunoSEQ multiplex PCR; TCRdb holds only in-frame clones, not every one. The data hold about 150,000 clones, with about 88% observed a single time. Sequencing was carried out using peripheral blood. These receptors all come from a human donor with acute or convalescent COVID-19. The donor label of this sample is uncertain.

The V gene is TRBV19, the J gene TRBJ2-5; no clear D. V lost 1 base and J 0 bases, leaving 9 bases between the germline ends. CDR3 length equals 15 residues. Germline CDR1 LNHDA, CDR2 SQIVND (reference sequence). For the CDR3, the DNA is TGTGCCAGTAGTATAGGTCCAGGCAACCAAGAGACCCAGTACTTC. Translating gives CASSIGPGNQETQYF. Combining the CDR3 with reference TRBV19 and TRBJ2-5 gives the whole variable domain DGGITQSPKYLFRKEGQNVTLSCEQNLNHDAMYWYRQDPGQGLRLIYYSQIVNDFQKGDIAEGYSVSREKKESFPLTVTSAQKNPTAFYLCASSIGPGNQETQYFGPGTRLLVL.

This clone was counted a few times. The chain carries TRBV2 and TRBJ1-5, with TRBD1 as a possible D gene (5 bases). This CDR3 region has 13 residues. The germline V gene encodes CDR1 SNHLY and CDR2 FYNNEI. The V end lost 1 base, the J end lost 9 bases, and 10 bases lay between the germline ends. The CDR3 coding sequence is TGTGCCAGCAGTGAAGGGGGCTTTGGGCCCCAGCATTTT. Translation gives CASSEGGFGPQHF.

CDR3 nucleotide sequence: TGTGCCAGCAGTTTGCGTCCCCCCCTGGGACAGGGTGAACCTTACGAGCAGTACGTC. Protein: CASSLRPPLGQGEPYEQYV. The chain couples TRBV27 to TRBJ2-7; 9 positions agree with TRBD1. This CDR3 region has 19 residues. Germline loops: CDR1 MNHEY, CDR2 SMNVEV (reference sequence). V lost 3 bases to trimming and J lost 4 bases; unmatched junction nucleotides: 19.

The rearrangement links TRBV27 to TRBJ1-4, with D perhaps TRBD1 (5 bases). From germline, CDR1 is MNHEY and CDR2 SMNVEV (reference sequence). This CDR3 contains 15 residues. Trimming pared 5 bases from V and 8 bases from J, leaving 18 bases between. The CDR3 loop reads CASSLQWGFGEKLFF. CDR3 bases: TGTGCCAGCAGTCTCCAATGGGGCTTTGGCGAAAAACTGTTTTTT.

This rearrangement joins TRBV18 to TRBJ2-1; TRBD1 agrees at 9 bases. J was trimmed by 2 bases and V by 9 bases; bases with no gene match: 5. The length of the CDR3 is 14 residues. Germline V CDR1 and CDR2: KGHSH, LQKENI. The CDR3 here is CASLRDRAYNEQFF. The CDR3 coding sequence is TGTGCCAGTTTACGGGACAGGGCCTACAATGAGCAGTTCTTC.

This sequence joins TRBV5-4 and TRBJ2-1; 8 positions agree with TRBD2. The CDR3 spans 15 residues. In germline, CDR1 is SGHNT, CDR2 YYREEE (reference sequence). The junction had 8 bases not matched to a gene; V was cut back by 4 bases and J by 5 bases. CDR3 sequence: CASSPTSAPDNEQFF. The CDR3 coding sequence is TGTGCCAGCAGCCCGACTAGCGCCCCGGACAATGAGCAGTTCTTC.

The CDR3 DNA reads as TGTGCCAGCAGCACAGGGACAGGCCCAGGCTCCTACGAGCAGTACGTC. The encoded protein is CASSTGTGPGSYEQYV. This chain connects TRBV6-6 to TRBJ2-7; 8 bases align to TRBD1. The CDR3 has 16 residues. Per germline, CDR1 MNHNY and CDR2 SVGAGI (reference sequence). With 6 bases clipped from V and 0 bases from J, the junction kept 10 bases outside the gene matches.

The chain joins TRBV19 to TRBJ1-5; D may be TRBD1 (6 bases). This CDR3 spans 15 amino acids. CDR1 is LNHDA and CDR2 is SQIVND in the germline V gene (reference sequence). V was clipped by 10 bases and J by 5 bases, with 21 bases between them. The CDR3 region is CATVSQGPTDQPQHF. The DNA for the CDR3 is TGTGCCACGGTCAGCCAGGGGCCTACCGATCAGCCCCAGCATTTT.

V gene TRBV4-1 combines with J gene TRBJ1-6; possibly TRBD1 for D (6 bases). Trimming took off 2 bases at V and 10 bases at J, with 12 bases between the two ends. The CDR3 sequence is 14 residues long. CDR1 and CDR2 from the germline V gene are MGHRA and YSYEKL. DNA of the CDR3: TGCGCCAGCAGCCAACCAGGGGTCCCCTCACCCCTCCACTTT. It yields the protein CASSQPGVPSPLHF.

The chain couples TRBV5-6 to TRBJ1-1; D gene ambiguous. CDR1 and CDR2 (germline): SGHDT, YYEEEE. The CDR3 has 16 amino acids. V lost 0 bases, J lost 0 bases, and 12 bases lay in between. The CDR3 DNA sequence: TGTGCCAGCAGCTTGGAGGTTCGGCGGATGAACACTGAAGCTTTCTTT. This codes for CASSLEVRRMNTEAFF.